This paragraph covers one T cell receptor beta chain sequence. Its antigen remains unknown. Every TCR beta cDNA library bore unique molecular identifiers. MiXCR was run by TCRdb on the PCR reads, yielding one entry per CDR3 protein. The sample records fewer than 900,000 distinct CDR3 sequences, roughly 46% being singletons. The sample originates from a study of post-analysis software for immune sequencing data. Turning to the study itself: The disease courses spanned relapsing-remitting, secondary progressive and progressive-relapsing forms of multiple sclerosis. The study, taken as a whole, reports: Compared against controls, patients with multiple sclerosis displayed significantly lower normalized Chao1 diversity. Four to six TRBV segments, including TRBV5-6, TRBV5-1 and TRBV20-1, were more frequent in patients than controls.

Deletions cut 5 bases from V and 4 bases from J, with 12 bases between. The CDR3 consists of 13 residues. V gene TRBV12-3 or TRBV12-4 combines with J gene TRBJ2-7; TRBD2 might be the D (6 bases). Sequencing was performed on blood. The TCR sequence derives from a girl aged 10-17 years with multiple sclerosis. CDR3 region: CASSPAGWYEQYF. CDR3 DNA: TGTGCCAGCAGTCCTGCGGGGTGGTACGAGCAGTACTTC.